This T cell receptor (beta chain) was observed in a study of Ad26.COV2.S vaccination and SARS-CoV-2 variants (dated by TCRdb to 2020 to 2023). For context, the study as a whole: Donors in the vaccine arm were drawn from COV1001, a multicentre, randomized, double-blind, placebo-controlled phase I-IIa trial testing Ad26.COV2.S in healthy adults. Dosing of Ad26.COV2.S was intramuscular, at either 5x10^10 or 1x10^11 viral particles, delivered as one shot or as two shots spaced 56 days apart. TCRbeta repertoire sequencing was used to assess the specificity and breadth of SARS-CoV-2-reactive T cell receptors after Ad26.COV2.S vaccination. A total of approximately 32 samples were included in the TCR-sequenced set, comprising some 20 Ad26.COV2.S vaccine recipients, 5 placebo recipients and 8 SARS-CoV-2 convalescent individuals. Participants in the trial were split at random into five groups of five each, receiving low-dose or high-dose Ad26.COV2.S once or twice, or else placebo on both occasions. Investigators remained blinded to trial group allocation during experiments and outcome assessment. Points the paper makes about the study in general: The authors noted that total T cell responses may have been underestimated by the TCR breadth and depth analyses. Compared with placebo recipients, Ad26.COV2.S recipients showed higher spike-specific TCR breadth (P = 0.0014). The study was not powered for comparison of responses between vaccine doses or regimens. Comparable non-spike TCR breadth was observed between vaccine and placebo recipients, consistent with only spike being contained in the vaccine. After vaccination, substantial breadth of spike-specific CD8+ and CD4+ T cell responses was reported.

CDR3 length: 17 amino acids, cysteine to phenylalanine. The sequence is cut down to CDR3 DNA, 51 bases in frame from base 1. Based on the germline V gene, the CDR1 and CDR2 sequences are LGHNA and YSLEER. Here V drops 4 bases and J drops 0 bases, and the junction holds 6 bases not matched to any gene. TCRbeta CDR3 regions were sequenced with the immunoSEQ Assay. After extraction, genomic DNA underwent amplification by bias-controlled multiplex PCR, followed by high-throughput sequencing. As for the original processing: To quantify the absolute abundance of every unique TCRbeta CDR3 region, sequences were collapsed and filtered. T cell fraction was estimated by normalizing TCRbeta template counts to usable DNA, which was measured by amplifying reference genes present in all nucleated cells. Repertoire TCRs were annotated as SARS-CoV-2-specific by exact matching of V gene, CDR3 amino acid sequence and J gene to a known reactive TCR set. MIRA supplied the reference SARS-CoV-2 TCR set, which was filtered for enrichment in COVID-19-positive ImmuneCODE repertoires so that public or cross-reactive TCRs were removed. Drawing on the MIRA antigens, annotated TCRs were analysed further at the level of specific ORF or position within ORF. Breadth was defined as the number of annotated unique rearrangements divided by the total number of unique productive rearrangements, and depth was defined as the summed frequency of the annotated unique rearrangements. Two-sided Wilcoxon rank-sum tests were used to compare TCR breadth between groups. Entries here come from immuneACCESS through TCRdb and include only in-frame sequences with V and J called. Some clones fail to appear in such tables; in the studies checked, an unresolved V gene covers under half of the shortfall, and the cause of the remainder is unknown. D and trimming were read from the DNA, whereas the V and J calls and clone size are those reported in that table. A total of about 350,000 clones appear in this sample, around nine tenths of them only once. Approximately 5% of the sample belongs to the ten largest clones.

Interpreted using the paper, the treatment or condition label stands for: some 19 received Ad26.COV2.S at low or high dose, single or two shots; 5 received placebo; per-sample allocation not given. For vaccine and placebo recipients, repertoires were sequenced using samples collected on day 63 after the first injection. Between 29 July and 7 August 2020, Cohort 1b enrolled 20 to 30 adults aged 18-55 years at one site in Boston, USA. As a vaccine, Ad26.COV2.S was a replication-incompetent adenovirus type 26 vector that expressed a prefusion-stabilized SARS-CoV-2 spike protein derived from the original Wuhan strain. Remarks on this clone: This clone's antigen is unknown. No much larger clone exists at a distance of one base, and base qualities are not known.

The clonotype comes from a person aged 18-60 years who received the Ad26.COV2.S COVID-19 vaccine or a placebo. This chain joins TRBV4-3 to TRBJ2-3; 11 bases in the middle match TRBD2. Material: peripheral blood, obtained in a trial of Ad26.COV2.S vaccine versus placebo. The CDR3 in this case is CASSRASGGSSTDTQYF. In nucleotides, the sequence is TGCGCCAGCAGCCGAGCTAGCGGGGGGAGTAGCACAGATACGCAGTATTTT.